These T cell receptor beta chains were read from a single sample in a study of cytomegalovirus exposure and HLA in healthy donors. Libraries were prepared by immunoSEQ multiplex PCR; TCRdb keeps only in-frame clonotypes and omits some of them. Here the sample spans 65,000 to 95,000 clones, more than 85% being singletons. Sequenced: PBMCs. All receptors come from a woman in her 30s in good health and CMV-seronegative. The CDR3 runs from the conserved cysteine through the conserved F or W. Fields, in order: clone size, J gene, V gene, D gene, CDR3 protein, CDR3 DNA. The D gene is left open where the match is weak. Part of the rows lack a size; the others show once, few, many or a class for expanded clones.

.,TRBJ1-5,TRBV18,.,CASSPTIQDQPQHF,TGTGCCAGCTCACCAACCATACAAGATCAGCCCCAGCATTTT
.,TRBJ2-1,TRBV18,.,CASSPNGVSPYNEQFF,TGTGCCAGCTCACCAAACGGGGTGTCGCCATACAATGAGCAGTTCTTC
.,TRBJ2-6,TRBV4-1,.,CASADIAGANVLTF,TGCGCCAGCGCGGACATAGCTGGGGCCAACGTCCTGACTTTC
.,TRBJ2-6,TRBV7-2,.,CASSLGWGRSGANVLTF,TGTGCCAGCAGCTTAGGCTGGGGGCGAAGTGGGGCCAACGTCCTGACTTTC
once,TRBJ2-3,TRBV5-1,.,CASSPGWDTDTQYF,TGCGCCAGCAGCCCAGGGTGGGACACAGATACGCAGTATTTT
.,TRBJ2-1,TRBV10-1,.,CASSEKAGELDIRLGYNEQFF,TGCGCCAGCAGTGAGAAGGCAGGCGAACTGGACATCCGTCTAGGCTACAATGAGCAGTTCTTC
.,TRBJ1-1,TRBV4-1,TRBD1,CASSPRRQGTEAFF,TGCGCCAGCAGCCCCCGAAGACAGGGAACTGAAGCTTTCTTT
.,TRBJ2-3,TRBV4-2,TRBD2,CASSQDRARGVGGDTQYF,TGTGCCAGCAGCCAAGATAGGGCGCGGGGGGTAGGGGGAGATACGCAGTATTTT
.,TRBJ2-3,TRBV7-9,TRBD2,CASSLATGLTFTQYF,TGTGCCAGCAGCTTAGCGACGGGACTAACCTTTACGCAGTATTTT
.,TRBJ1-2,TRBV5-1,.,CASSLSYSNYGYTF,TGCGCCAGCAGCTTGAGCTACTCTAACTATGGCTACACCTTC
.,TRBJ2-3,TRBV9,.,CASSVENFPSTDTQYF,TGTGCCAGCAGCGTAGAGAACTTTCCTAGCACAGATACGCAGTATTTT
.,TRBJ1-1,TRBV28,TRBD1,CASSPGTGGMNTEAFF,TGTGCCAGCAGCCCCGGGACAGGGGGCATGAACACTGAAGCTTTCTTT
.,TRBJ2-3,TRBV19,TRBD1,CASRNGQGRVDTQYF,TGTGCCAGTAGGAACGGACAGGGTCGCGTGGATACGCAGTATTTT
few,TRBJ2-7,TRBV2,.,CAGLSRDPYEQYF,TGTGCCGGATTAAGTCGGGATCCCTACGAGCAGTACTTC
.,TRBJ2-2,TRBV6-5,.,CASVQFSGVGELFF,TGTGCCAGCGTTCAGTTTTCGGGTGTTGGGGAGCTGTTTTTT
.,TRBJ2-1,TRBV27,TRBD1,CASRDRPINEQFF,TGTGCCAGTAGGGACAGGCCCATCAATGAGCAGTTCTTC
.,TRBJ1-4,TRBV12-2,.,CASRLGWGDRRTTNEKLFF,TGTGCAAGTCGCTTAGGCTGGGGTGACAGGCGAACAACTAATGAAAAACTGTTTTTT
.,TRBJ1-4,TRBV6-5,TRBD1,CASSFRQGIGKLFF,TGTGCCAGCAGTTTCCGACAGGGTATCGGAAAACTGTTTTTT
.,TRBJ2-5,TRBV7-2,.,CASSLQETQYF,TGTGCCAGCAGCCTACAAGAGACCCAGTACTTC
.,TRBJ2-1,TRBV4-2,TRBD2,CASSQDNRGGGNEQFF,TGTGCCAGCAGCCAAGATAATCGCGGGGGAGGGAATGAGCAGTTCTTC
.,TRBJ1-4,TRBV5-1,.,CASSLAVRGSNEKLFF,TGCGCCAGCAGCTTGGCCGTTCGGGGGTCTAATGAAAAACTGTTTTTT
.,TRBJ1-2,TRBV7-9,TRBD1,CASSFRESGTGINYGYTF,TGTGCCAGCAGCTTTCGGGAGTCCGGGACAGGGATCAACTATGGCTACACCTTC
.,TRBJ1-1,TRBV19,.,CASSILVRSEAFF,TGTGCCAGTAGTATATTAGTTCGGTCAGAAGCTTTCTTT
.,TRBJ1-2,TRBV6-5,.,CASSQQYYYGYTF,TGTGCCAGCAGTCAACAGTATTACTATGGCTACACCTTC
.,TRBJ1-1,TRBV29-1,TRBD1,CSAEGQLNTEAFF,TGCAGCGCCGAGGGACAGCTGAACACTGAAGCTTTCTTT
.,TRBJ1-2,TRBV28,.,CASVPAGDNYGYTF,TGTGCCAGCGTCCCGGCGGGTGATAACTATGGCTACACCTTC
.,TRBJ1-5,TRBV28,.,CASRSAGVGDQPQHF,TGTGCCAGCAGATCCGCGGGGGTCGGAGATCAGCCCCAGCATTTT
.,TRBJ2-1,TRBV7-6,TRBD1,CASSPLSTGGESYNEQFF,TGTGCCAGCAGCCCCCTCTCGACAGGGGGCGAATCCTACAATGAGCAGTTCTTC
once,TRBJ1-2,TRBV28,.,CASSGGRYYGYTF,TGTGCCAGCAGTGGGGGGAGGTACTATGGCTACACCTTC
.,TRBJ1-1,TRBV30,TRBD1,CAWGQTGDTEAFF,TGTGCCTGGGGCCAAACAGGGGACACTGAAGCTTTCTTT
.,TRBJ1-1,TRBV2,TRBD1,CATRQGETEAFF,TGTGCCACAAGACAGGGAGAGACTGAAGCTTTCTTT
.,TRBJ1-1,TRBV11-2,TRBD1,CASSLPRGQGNTEAFF,TGTGCCAGCAGCTTACCCCGGGGACAGGGGAACACTGAAGCTTTCTTT
.,TRBJ2-3,TRBV29-1,TRBD1,CSALTRDRPSTDTQYF,TGCAGCGCCCTGACCCGGGACAGGCCTTCCACAGATACGCAGTATTTT
.,TRBJ2-3,TRBV28,TRBD2,CASSFDGEGWSADTQYF,TGTGCCAGCAGTTTTGACGGGGAGGGGTGGTCGGCAGATACGCAGTATTTT
few,TRBJ1-6,TRBV7-8,.,CASSLEAGSYNSPLHF,TGTGCCAGCAGCTTAGAAGCGGGCTCCTATAATTCACCCCTCCACTTT
.,TRBJ2-2,TRBV6-5,TRBD2,CASSYSPSGAAGELFF,TGTGCCAGCAGTTACTCGCCTAGCGGGGCGGCCGGGGAGCTGTTTTTT
.,TRBJ2-2,TRBV6-5,.,CASSFLQSNPTGELFF,TGTGCCAGCAGTTTCCTCCAGTCGAACCCCACCGGGGAGCTGTTTTTT
.,TRBJ2-3,TRBV28,TRBD2,CASSLRGEKDTQYF,TGTGCCAGCAGTTTGCGGGGGGAGAAGGATACGCAGTATTTT
.,TRBJ2-7,TRBV18,.,CASSPNRDYEQYF,TGTGCCAGCTCACCAAACCGGGACTACGAGCAGTACTTC
.,TRBJ1-4,TRBV5-1,TRBD1,CASSGQGTEKLFF,TGCGCCAGTTCGGGACAGGGGACCGAAAAACTGTTTTTT
.,TRBJ2-1,TRBV2,TRBD2,CASSLAGANEQFF,TGTGCCAGCTCACTAGCGGGAGCAAATGAGCAGTTCTTC
.,TRBJ2-4,TRBV18,.,CASSAGREMLAKNIQYF,TGTGCCAGCTCAGCGGGACGGGAAATGCTAGCCAAAAACATTCAGTACTTC
.,TRBJ2-7,TRBV28,.,CASKDFYEQYF,TGTGCCAGTAAGGACTTTTACGAGCAGTACTTC
.,TRBJ2-5,TRBV2,TRBD2,CASLDSGGETQYF,TGTGCCAGCTTAGACTCGGGGGGGGAGACCCAGTACTTC
.,TRBJ1-5,TRBV19,.,CASSPEQSQPQHF,TGTGCCAGTAGTCCGGAGCAATCTCAGCCCCAGCATTTT
.,TRBJ2-1,TRBV19,TRBD1,CASSVMGTGPANEQFF,TGTGCCAGTAGCGTCATGGGGACAGGTCCCGCCAATGAGCAGTTCTTC
.,TRBJ1-5,TRBV18,TRBD1,CASSEGTAKNQPQHF,TGTGCCAGCTCAGAGGGGACAGCCAAAAATCAGCCCCAGCATTTT
.,TRBJ1-5,TRBV19,.,CASTQGNGNQPQHF,TGTGCCAGCACACAGGGTAACGGCAATCAGCCCCAGCATTTT
few,TRBJ2-7,TRBV10-1,TRBD1,CASSEDRDRSRGEQYF,TGCGCCAGCAGTGAGGACAGGGACCGATCGAGGGGCGAGCAGTACTTC
.,TRBJ2-5,TRBV19,TRBD1,CASSTRQGIQETQYF,TGTGCCAGTAGTACGAGACAGGGTATCCAAGAGACCCAGTACTTC
.,TRBJ2-1,TRBV18,TRBD2,CASSPRGTSGIYEQFF,TGTGCCAGCTCACCTCGGGGGACTAGCGGGATCTATGAGCAGTTCTTC
.,TRBJ2-2,TRBV9,.,CASSERPSTGELFF,TGTGCCAGCAGCGAACGTCCCAGCACCGGGGAGCTGTTTTTT
.,TRBJ1-1,TRBV7-8,.,CASSLARANTEAFF,TGTGCCAGCAGCTTAGCCAGGGCTAACACTGAAGCTTTCTTT
.,TRBJ2-5,TRBV11-2,TRBD2,CASSTRLAGAQETQYF,TGTGCCAGCAGCACGAGACTAGCGGGGGCTCAAGAGACCCAGTACTTC